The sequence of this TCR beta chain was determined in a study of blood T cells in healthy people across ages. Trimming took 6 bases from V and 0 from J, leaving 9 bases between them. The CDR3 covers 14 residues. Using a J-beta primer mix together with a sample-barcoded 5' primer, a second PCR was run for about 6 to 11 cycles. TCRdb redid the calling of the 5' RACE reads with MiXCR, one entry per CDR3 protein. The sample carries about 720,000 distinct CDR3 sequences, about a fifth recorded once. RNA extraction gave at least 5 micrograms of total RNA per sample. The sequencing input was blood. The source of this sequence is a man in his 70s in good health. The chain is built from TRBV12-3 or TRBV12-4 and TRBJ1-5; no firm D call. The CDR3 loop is CASRVPYSNQPQHF. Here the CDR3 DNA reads TGTGCCAGCAGAGTTCCCTATAGCAATCAGCCCCAGCATTTT.